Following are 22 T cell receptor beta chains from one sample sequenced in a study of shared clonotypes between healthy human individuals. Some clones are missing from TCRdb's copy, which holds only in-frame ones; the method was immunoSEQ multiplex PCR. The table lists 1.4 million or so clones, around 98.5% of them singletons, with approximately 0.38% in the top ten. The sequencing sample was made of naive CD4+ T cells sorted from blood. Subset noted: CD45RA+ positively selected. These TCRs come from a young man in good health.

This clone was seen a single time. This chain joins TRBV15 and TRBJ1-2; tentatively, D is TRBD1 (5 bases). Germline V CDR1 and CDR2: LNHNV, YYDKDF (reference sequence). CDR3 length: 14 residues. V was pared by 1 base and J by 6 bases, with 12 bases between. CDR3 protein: CATSRGGLWNGYTF. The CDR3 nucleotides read TGTGCCACCAGCAGAGGGGGCCTCTGGAATGGCTACACCTTC.

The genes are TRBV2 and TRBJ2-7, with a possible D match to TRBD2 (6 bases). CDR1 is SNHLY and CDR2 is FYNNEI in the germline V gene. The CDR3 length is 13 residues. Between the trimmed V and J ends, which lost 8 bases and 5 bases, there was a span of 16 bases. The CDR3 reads CASSGGELDEQYF. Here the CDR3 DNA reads TGTGCCAGCTCAGGAGGGGAACTAGACGAGCAGTACTTC.

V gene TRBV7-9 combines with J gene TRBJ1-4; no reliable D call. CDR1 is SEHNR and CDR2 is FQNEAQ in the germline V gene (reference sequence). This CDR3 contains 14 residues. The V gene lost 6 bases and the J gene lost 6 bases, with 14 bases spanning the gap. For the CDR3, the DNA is TGTGCCAGCAGTCAAAAGGGTCTAGATGAAAAACTGTTTTTT. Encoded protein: CASSQKGLDEKLFF.

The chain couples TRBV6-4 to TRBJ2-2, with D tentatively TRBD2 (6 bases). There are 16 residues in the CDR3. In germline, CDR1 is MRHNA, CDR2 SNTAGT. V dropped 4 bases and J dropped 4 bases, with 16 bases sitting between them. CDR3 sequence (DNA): TGTGCCAGCAGTGTATCGGGAGCTCATTCCACCGGGGAGCTGTTTTTT. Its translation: CASSVSGAHSTGELFF.

The CDR3 nucleotides read TGTGCCAGCAGTTCCCCGGGACAGGGAGGGGAGACCCAGTACTTC. It translates to CASSSPGQGGETQYF. The chain employs TRBV27 and TRBJ2-5; TRBD1 matches 9 bases. This CDR3 region has 15 residues. With V trimmed by 4 bases and J by 5 bases, 8 bases remained unmatched. The germline V gene encodes CDR1 MNHEY and CDR2 SMNVEV (reference sequence).

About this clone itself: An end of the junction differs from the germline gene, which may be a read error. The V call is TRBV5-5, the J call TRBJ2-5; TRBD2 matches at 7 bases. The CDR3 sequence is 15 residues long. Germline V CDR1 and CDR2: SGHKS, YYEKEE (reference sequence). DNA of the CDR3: TGTGCCAGAAGCTGCCCGGGAGGTATCCAAGAGACCCAGTACTTC. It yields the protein CARSCPGGIQETQYF.

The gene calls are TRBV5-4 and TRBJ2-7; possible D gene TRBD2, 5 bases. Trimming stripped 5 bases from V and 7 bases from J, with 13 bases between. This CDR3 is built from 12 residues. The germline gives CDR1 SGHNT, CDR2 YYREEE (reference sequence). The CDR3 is CASSPFSGEQYF. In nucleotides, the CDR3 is TGTGCCAGCAGTCCCTTCTCGGGGGAGCAGTACTTC. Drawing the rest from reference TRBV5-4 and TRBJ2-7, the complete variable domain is ETGVTQSPTHLIKTRGQQVTLRCSSQSGHNTVSWYQQALGQGPQFIFQYYREEENGRGNFPPRFSGLQFPNYSSELNVNALELDDSALYLCASSPFSGEQYFGPGTRLTVT.

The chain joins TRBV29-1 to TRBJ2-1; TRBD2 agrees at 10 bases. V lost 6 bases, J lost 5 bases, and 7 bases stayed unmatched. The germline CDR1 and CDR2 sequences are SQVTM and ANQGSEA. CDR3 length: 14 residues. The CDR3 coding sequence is TGCAGCGTCCGCCATCTAGCGGGGGACAATGAGCAGTTCTTC. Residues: CSVRHLAGDNEQFF.

CDR3 residues: CASSLLATATEAFF. The DNA for the CDR3 is TGTGCCAGCAGCTTATTAGCGACAGCGACTGAAGCTTTCTTT. The chain has TRBV7-3 and TRBJ1-1, with D possibly TRBD1 on 5 matching bases. Germline lookup yields CDR1 SGHTA and CDR2 FQGTGA. The V gene lost 2 bases and the J gene lost 5 bases, with 12 bases spanning the gap. The CDR3 contains 14 residues. Supplemented by reference TRBV7-3 and TRBJ1-1, the full variable domain reads GAGVSQTPSNKVTEKGKYVELRCDPISGHTALYWYRQSLGQGPEFLIYFQGTGAADDSGLPNDRFFAVRPEGSVSTLKIQRTERGDSAVYLCASSLLATATEAFFGQGTRLTVV.

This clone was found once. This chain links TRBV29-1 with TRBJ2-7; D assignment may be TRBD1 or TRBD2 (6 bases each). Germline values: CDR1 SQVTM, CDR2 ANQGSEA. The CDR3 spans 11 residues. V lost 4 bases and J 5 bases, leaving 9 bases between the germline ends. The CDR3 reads CSVAGGHEQYF. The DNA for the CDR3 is TGCAGCGTTGCCGGGGGCCACGAGCAGTACTTC.

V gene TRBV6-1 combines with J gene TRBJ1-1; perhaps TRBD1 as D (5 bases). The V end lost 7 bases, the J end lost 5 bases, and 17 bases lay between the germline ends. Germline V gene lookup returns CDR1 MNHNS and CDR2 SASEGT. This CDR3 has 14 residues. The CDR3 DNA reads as TGTGCCAGCATCTTGGACACCCTGCGGACTGAAGCTTTCTTT. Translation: CASILDTLRTEAFF.

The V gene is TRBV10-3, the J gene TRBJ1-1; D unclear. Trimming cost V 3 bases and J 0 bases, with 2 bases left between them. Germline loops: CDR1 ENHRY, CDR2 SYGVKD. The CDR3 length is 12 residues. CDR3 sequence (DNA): TGTGCCATCAGTGAAATGAACACTGAAGCTTTCTTT. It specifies CAISEMNTEAFF.

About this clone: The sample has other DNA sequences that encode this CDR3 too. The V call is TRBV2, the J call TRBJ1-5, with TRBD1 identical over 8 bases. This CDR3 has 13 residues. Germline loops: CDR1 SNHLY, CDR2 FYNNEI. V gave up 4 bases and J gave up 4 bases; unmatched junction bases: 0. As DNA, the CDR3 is TGTGCCAGCAGTGGGACAGGGAATCAGCCCCAGCATTTT. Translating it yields CASSGTGNQPQHF.

CDR3 nucleotide sequence: TGCGCCAGCAGCTCCAGGACTAGCGGGGAAGCGACCCAGTACTTC. Residues: CASSSRTSGEATQYF. The chain is built from TRBV5-1 and TRBJ2-5; 12 bases align to TRBD2. The CDR3 extends over 15 amino acids. V lost 3 bases, J lost 7 bases, and 7 bases stayed unmatched. Germline V CDR1 and CDR2: SGHRS, YFSETQ.

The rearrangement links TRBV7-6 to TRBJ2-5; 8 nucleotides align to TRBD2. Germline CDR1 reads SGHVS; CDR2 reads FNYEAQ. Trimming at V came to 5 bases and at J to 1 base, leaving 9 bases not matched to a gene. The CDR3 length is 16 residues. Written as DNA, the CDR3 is TGTGCCAGCAGCCTGGTCGGGACTAGAATCCAAGAGACCCAGTACTTC. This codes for CASSLVGTRIQETQYF. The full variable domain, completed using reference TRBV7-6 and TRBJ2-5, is GAGVSQSPRYKVTKRGQDVALRCDPISGHVSLYWYRQALGQGPEFLTYFNYEAQQDKSGLPNDRFSAERPEGSISTLTIQRTEQRDSAMYRCASSLVGTRIQETQYFGPGTRLLVL.

CDR3 region: CASSAPTGVSSYNSPLHF. The CDR3 bases are TGCGCCAGCAGCGCGCCCACAGGGGTGAGCTCCTATAATTCACCCCTCCACTTT. This chain links TRBV5-1 with TRBJ1-6; TRBD1 aligns across 7 bases. J gave up 0 bases and V 4 bases, and 10 bases lay outside the gene matches. In germline, CDR1 is SGHRS, CDR2 YFSETQ. This CDR3 has 18 residues.

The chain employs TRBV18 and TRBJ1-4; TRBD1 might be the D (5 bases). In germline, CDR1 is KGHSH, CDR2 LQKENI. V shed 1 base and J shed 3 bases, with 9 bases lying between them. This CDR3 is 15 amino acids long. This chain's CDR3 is CASSPRGRANEKLFF. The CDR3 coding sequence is TGTGCCAGCTCACCACGGGGCAGGGCTAATGAAAAACTGTTTTTT. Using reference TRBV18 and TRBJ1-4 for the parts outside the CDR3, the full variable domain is NAGVMQNPRHLVRRRGQEARLRCSPMKGHSHVYWYRQLPEEGLKFMVYLQKENIIDESGMPKERFSAEFPKEGPSILRIQQVVRGDSAAYFCASSPRGRANEKLFFGSGTQLSVL.

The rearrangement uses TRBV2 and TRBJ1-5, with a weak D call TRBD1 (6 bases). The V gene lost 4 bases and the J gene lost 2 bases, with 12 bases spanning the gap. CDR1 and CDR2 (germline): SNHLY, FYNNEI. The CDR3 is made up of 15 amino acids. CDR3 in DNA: TGTGCCAGCAGTGCACAGGGTTTGCGCAATCAGCCCCAGCATTTT. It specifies CASSAQGLRNQPQHF.

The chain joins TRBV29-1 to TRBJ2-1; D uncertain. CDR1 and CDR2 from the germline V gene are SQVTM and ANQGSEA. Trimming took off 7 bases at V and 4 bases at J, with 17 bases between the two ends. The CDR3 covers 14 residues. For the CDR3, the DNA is TGCAGCGCCGAGAATTACGGAGAATACAATGAGCAGTTCTTC. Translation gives CSAENYGEYNEQFF.

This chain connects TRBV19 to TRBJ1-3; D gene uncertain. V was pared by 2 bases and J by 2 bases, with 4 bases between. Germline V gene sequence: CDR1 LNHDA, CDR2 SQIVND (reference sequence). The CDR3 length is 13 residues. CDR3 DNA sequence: TGTGCCAGTAGTATACAGCCTGGAAACACCATATATTTT. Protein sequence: CASSIQPGNTIYF.

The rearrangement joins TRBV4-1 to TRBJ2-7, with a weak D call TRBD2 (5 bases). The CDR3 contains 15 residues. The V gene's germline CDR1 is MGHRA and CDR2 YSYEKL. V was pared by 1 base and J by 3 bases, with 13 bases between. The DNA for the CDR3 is TGCGCCAGCAGCCAAGGACGGTCTAGCATCTACGAGCAGTACTTC. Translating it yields CASSQGRSSIYEQYF.

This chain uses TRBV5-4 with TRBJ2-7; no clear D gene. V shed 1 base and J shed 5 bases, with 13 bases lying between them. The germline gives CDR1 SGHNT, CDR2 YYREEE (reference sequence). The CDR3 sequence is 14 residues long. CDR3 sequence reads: CASSLSGDRDEQYF. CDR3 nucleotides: TGTGCCAGCAGCTTGTCTGGGGATCGGGACGAGCAGTACTTC.